The following is a T cell receptor beta chain sequence with its context. Its antigen is currently unknown. These data are taken from a study of cytomegalovirus exposure and HLA in healthy donors. Germline V gene data show CDR1 as LNHNV and CDR2 as YYDKDF (reference sequence). This CDR3 is 11 amino acids long. V shed 5 bases, J shed 11 bases, and the junction held 3 bases outside the gene matches. The study's findings and limits: Some V segments could not be told apart, so they were left out, TRBV6-2 and TRBV6-3 among them. V- and J-gene trimming of TCR beta was linked (in a later analysis) to a missense DCLRE1C variant.

Use of 60 Vbeta and 13 Jbeta primers characterized the PCR. TCRdb's table, derived via immunoSEQ multiplex PCR, lists solely in-frame clones and lacks some. The sample has 150,000 or so clones, 65% to 85% seen once. The chain uses TRBV15 and TRBJ1-1; 9 bases map to TRBD1. This sequence originates from a woman aged 40 to 50 in good health and CMV-seropositive. The sequencing sample was made of PBMCs. CDR3 protein: CATSGDRAAFF. The CDR3, as DNA: TGTGCCACCAGCGGGGACAGGGCTGCTTTCTTT.